This TCR beta chain was identified in a study of blood T cell repertoires in COVID-19. Cohorts were assigned according to the clinical history that participants reported. Up to 2 weeks before entering the study, exposed participants had met a COVID-19 case. V gave up 6 bases and J gave up 7 bases; unmatched junction bases: 9. This CDR3 has 14 amino acids. CDR1 and CDR2 (germline): SGHRS, YFSETQ. The assay was immunoSEQ multiplex PCR, and TCRdb's table has in-frame clones only and misses some. Found here are 250,000 or so clones, more than 85% of them singletons; the top ten hold approximately 2.7%. Sequencing input: PBMCs or T cells enriched from blood (not recorded which). The chain is built from TRBV5-1 and TRBJ1-4; 7 positions agree with TRBD1. The TCR comes from a man in his forties or fifties who had been exposed to COVID-19. The DNA of the CDR3 is TGCGCCAGCAAGGGCGCAGGGGGTCTTGAAAAACTGTTTTTT. It specifies CASKGAGGLEKLFF.